The T cell receptor beta chain described here comes from a study of blood T cells in healthy people across ages (dated by TCRdb to about 2015). For context, the study as a whole: In model experiments, template switching captured about one uniquely barcoded TCR beta cDNA molecule for every two T cells. Using deep sequencing normalized with unique cDNA molecular identifiers, the study measured how TCR beta repertoire diversity changes with age. The donors were divided into four age groups: young (average approximately 16 years), middle-aged (roughly 40), aged (approximately 59) and long-lived (roughly 86). Using the same blood draw, the study looked at two additional independent replicas of 1 million unique cDNA reads for two donors, one aged 18 to 30 and the other aged 80 or older.

Concerning this clonotype itself: Its antigen remains unidentified. No base quality information exists; no much larger clone differs at one position.

The V end loses 0 bases and the J end loses 4 bases, and a stretch of 8 bases separates them. Taken from cysteine to phenylalanine, the CDR3 has 14 residues. Only the CDR3 part of the read is kept: 42 bases, read in frame from the first base. CDR1 is given as SGDLS and CDR2 as YYNGEE, both from the germline V gene. The 39 donors, aged roughly 6 to 95 years, were systemically healthy Caucasian individuals from Russia. Around 10 milliliters of peripheral blood were collected from each donor into EDTA-treated Vacutainer tubes. PBMCs were isolated by Ficoll-Paque density-gradient centrifugation, with at least 7 million obtained per sample. Total RNA was extracted from PBMCs with Trizol reagent, with at least 6 micrograms obtained per sample. Naive CD45RAhigh/CD27high T cell percentages were measured by flow cytometry on a PBMC aliquot from every donor. What the authors observed across the whole study: As age increased, observed TCR beta diversity per million T cells dropped in a roughly linear way, and a significant reduction was already evident by age 40. Because profiling used bulk unsorted PBMCs, naive and antigen-experienced compartments could not be compared conclusively. The CMV infection status of donors was not known, potentially confounding age-related changes in expanded clonotypes. The long-lived group showed more naive CD4+ T cells, fewer expanded clones and increased TCR diversity than the aged group, suggesting age selection. A strong correlation was found between observed TCR beta diversity and the percentage of naive T cells measured by flow cytometry. Estimates of total diversity based on one million sequenced T cells were regarded as lower bounds and as underestimates.

The library was produced with 5' RACE. Sequenced using an Illumina HiSeq 2500. A second PCR of about 6 to 11 cycles was run with a J-beta primer mix and a sample-barcoded 5' primer. A template-switch 5' adaptor carrying 12 random nucleotides introduced a unique molecular identifier onto each TCR beta cDNA molecule. At least 2.5 million CDR3-containing paired-end reads were obtained from each sample. The Mint cDNA synthesis kit, primed by a TRBC-specific oligonucleotide, was used to synthesize first-strand cDNA from all RNA. All cDNA was treated with uracil-DNA glycosylase and then went through a first 18-cycle PCR with the universal primers M1SS and BC2_uni_R. The original pipeline was this. For normalization, 1 million high-quality reads, each with a distinct molecular identifier, were randomly selected from each sample. Reads with shared molecular identifiers were discarded instead of being binned into consensus sequences. MiTCR, set to a Q25 quality threshold and the strictest error-elimination algorithm, was used for CDR3 identification, clonotype clustering and error correction. A nonparametric unseen species model using Euler transformation provided a lower-bound estimate of total TCR beta diversity. In-frame beta chains were kept once TCRdb had trimmed the public reads at Q25 with fastp and called clones with MiXCR. One record per CDR3 amino acid sequence lists the most common genes and DNA. TCRdb, not the authors, supplied the V and J calls. For this sample the table gives 600,000 to 900,000 distinct CDR3 sequences, of which around a quarter were detected only once. Clones ranked in the top ten supply approximately 2.9% of the sample.

A further study also used this sample, focusing on T cells of mothers and their children. The second study also describes: The donors were nine systemically healthy Caucasian individuals, made up of three mothers and their six children. cDNA synthesis consumed the entire amount of extracted RNA, loaded at around 1.4 ug RNA in each 15 ul reaction. In the second PCR, the M1S primer added sample barcodes and 2-4 random nucleotides. Over 8 million TCR beta CDR3 reads were obtained for each mother, and about 3 million reads were obtained for each child. Thymic selection similarly shapes TCR recombination output in related and unrelated pairs, with minor effect from inherited differences. Normalized repertoire overlap was always found to be slightly, but never significantly, higher in related mother-child pairs than in unrelated mother-child pairs. No persistent microchimeric T cell clones were found, with a detection sensitivity of 85 to 100 clones per million clonotypes. In the study, deep NGS was used to compare the TCR beta repertoires of mothers and children, and features distinguishing related mother-child pairs from unrelated individuals were sought. The mean age was 40 +/- 4 years for the mothers and roughly 10 +/- 4 years for the children. Libraries were sequenced on Illumina HiSeq 2000 with 100+100 nt paired-end reads after adapter ligation with NEBNext reagents. To avoid cross-contamination, the mother libraries and the child libraries were prepared a month apart and sequenced in separate runs. For each donor, somewhere between roughly 450,000 and 2,000,000 distinct TCR beta clonotypes were identified. Naive TCR beta clonotypes were estimated from low-frequency clonotypes matched to each donor's FACS-determined naive share, without sorting.

The rearrangement combines TRBV9 with TRBJ2-1, and possibly TRBD1, on 5 matching bases. This receptor was obtained from a boy between 10 and 17 years old in good health. Sequences were obtained from blood. The sequenced DNA is TGTGCCAGCAGCGTAGGACAGCTATACAATGAGCAGTTCTTC. The encoded protein is CASSVGQLYNEQFF. Joined to the reference TRBV9 and TRBJ2-1 proteins, this CDR3 gives the full variable domain: DSGVTQTPKHLITATGQRVTLRCSPRSGDLSVYWYQQSLDQGLQFLIQYYNGEERAKGNILERFSAQQFPDLHSELNLSSLELGDSALYFCASSVGQLYNEQFFGPGTRLTVL.